The source of this T cell receptor (beta chain) is a study of spatial heterogeneity in lung cancer. Time point in this sample: sample taken at primary tumor resection. There were 65 or so donors, all of them untreated patients with early-stage non-small cell lung cancer. Points from the study as a whole: Mutation counts in tumors were tracked by counts of expanded intratumoral alpha and beta TCRs. Ubiquitous expanded TCR counts tracked ubiquitous nonsynonymous mutations, and regional counts tracked regional ones. Alpha chains reached an estimated coverage of 6.5% to 7% of tumor T cells, and beta chains about 13%.

Via MiXCR, TCRdb re-called the 5' RACE reads, giving one row per CDR3 protein. Altogether around 9,600 distinct CDR3 sequences are present, less than 6.5% being singletons, with the ten largest covering roughly 23%. V was pared by 8 bases and J by 0 bases, with 16 bases between. CDR3 length: 14 residues. In germline, CDR1 is DFQATT, CDR2 SNEGSKA (reference sequence). There are many counts of this clonotype. Its cognate antigen is unknown. This material consisted of lung tumor tissue, taken at surgery. The clonotype originates from a female donor with early-stage non-small cell lung cancer. The rearrangement joins TRBV20-1 to TRBJ1-2; a possible D gene is TRBD1 (5 bases). The CDR3 sequence is CSRTRANTNYGYTF. DNA of the CDR3: TGCAGTCGAACCAGGGCGAATACTAACTATGGCTACACCTTC.